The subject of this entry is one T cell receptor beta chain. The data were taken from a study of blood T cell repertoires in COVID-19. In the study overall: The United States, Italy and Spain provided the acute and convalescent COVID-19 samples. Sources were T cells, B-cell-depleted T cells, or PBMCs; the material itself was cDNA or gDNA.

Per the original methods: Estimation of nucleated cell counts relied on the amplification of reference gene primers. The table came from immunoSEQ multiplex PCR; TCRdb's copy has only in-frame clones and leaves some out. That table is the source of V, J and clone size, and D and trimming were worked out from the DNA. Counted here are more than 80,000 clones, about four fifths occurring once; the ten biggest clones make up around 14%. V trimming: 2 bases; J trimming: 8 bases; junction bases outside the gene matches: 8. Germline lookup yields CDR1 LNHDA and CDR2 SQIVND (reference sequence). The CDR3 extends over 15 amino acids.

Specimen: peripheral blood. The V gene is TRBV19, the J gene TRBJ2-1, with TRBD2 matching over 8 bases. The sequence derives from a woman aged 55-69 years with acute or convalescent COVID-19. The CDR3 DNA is TGTGCCAGTAGTATAACGAGCGGGGGTATCGATGAGCAGTTCTTC. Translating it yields CASSITSGGIDEQFF.